The 6 T cell receptor beta chains presented below share a single source sample, sequenced in a study of shared clonotypes between healthy human individuals. Terminally differentiated effector memory CD45RA+ cells were excluded from the naive CD8 cells, which were CD45RO-negative and positively selected for CCR7. The repertoire was sequenced with immunoSEQ multiplex PCR; TCRdb's copy has only in-frame clones and lacks some. The data show some 2,000,000 clones, approximately 94% seen once. Sequencing was done on a sample of naive CD8+ T cells sorted from blood. The receptors were gathered from a man between 18 and 35 years old in good health.

This rearrangement joins TRBV7-2 to TRBJ2-3; D could derive from TRBD1 or TRBD2 (7 bases each). The V and J ends lost 1 base and 2 bases respectively, with 16 bases between them. The CDR3 spans 17 residues. Germline V gene data show CDR1 as SGHTA and CDR2 as FQGNSA. The CDR3 reads CASSLVSGTEITDTQYF. The CDR3, as DNA: TGTGCCAGCAGCTTAGTAAGCGGGACAGAAATCACAGATACGCAGTATTTT.

The chain has TRBV5-6 and TRBJ2-2; 7 nucleotides align to TRBD2. The CDR3 totals 15 residues. V trimming: 2 bases; J trimming: 6 bases; junction bases outside the gene matches: 7. Germline CDR1 is SGHDT and CDR2 is YYEEEE. The CDR3 here is CASSFPETSAGELFF. CDR3 nucleotide sequence: TGTGCCAGCAGCTTTCCCGAAACTAGCGCCGGGGAGCTGTTTTTT.

This rearrangement joins TRBV9 to TRBJ2-1; D not resolved. CDR1 and CDR2 from the germline V gene are SGDLS and YYNGEE. The CDR3 length is 14 residues. The germline V and J ends were trimmed by 0 bases and 6 bases, with 10 bases remaining between them. The CDR3 spells CASSVEDSTNEQFF. In nucleotides, the CDR3 is TGTGCCAGCAGCGTAGAAGATAGTACCAATGAGCAGTTCTTC.

This sequence joins TRBV5-1 and TRBJ2-7; D remains unclear. Germline values: CDR1 SGHRS, CDR2 YFSETQ. This CDR3 is 13 amino acids long. V was cut by 0 bases and J by 3 bases, with 7 bases left in between. CDR3 loop: CASSLGLIYEQYF. CDR3 bases: TGCGCCAGCAGCTTGGGACTTATCTACGAGCAGTACTTC.

This clone occurred once. The chain combines TRBV10-3 with TRBJ1-2, with D unclear. The germline V gene encodes CDR1 ENHRY and CDR2 SYGVKD. CDR3 length: 16 amino acids. Deletions cut 7 bases from V and 5 bases from J, with 23 bases between. CDR3 sequence reads: CAITQFQGPDGYGYTF. Here the CDR3 DNA reads TGTGCCATCACCCAATTTCAAGGGCCGGATGGATATGGCTACACCTTC.

As concerns this clone: Other nucleotide sequences in the sample specify the same CDR3. This chain connects TRBV19 to TRBJ2-7; perhaps TRBD1 as D (6 bases). This CDR3 spans 14 amino acids. V was shortened by 5 bases and J by 0 bases, with 11 bases between the two germline ends. Germline CDR1 LNHDA, CDR2 SQIVND (reference sequence). The CDR3 bases are TGTGCCAGTAGTTCCCGGGACAACTCCTACGAGCAGTACTTC. Protein sequence: CASSSRDNSYEQYF.